The next 14 T cell receptor beta chains were all read from a single sample in a study of blood T cell repertoires in COVID-19. TCRdb keeps only in-frame clones here, not all; method: immunoSEQ multiplex PCR. The sample has 120,000 or so clones, roughly 80% seen once. Sequencing input: peripheral blood. These receptors all come from a human donor in a cohort sampled during active COVID-19.

This clone was observed once. The V call is TRBV7-9, the J call TRBJ2-7, with D maybe TRBD1 (5 bases). The CDR3 is made up of 15 amino acids. CDR1 and CDR2 (germline): SEHNR, FQNEAQ (reference sequence). The germline V and J ends were trimmed by 0 bases and 6 bases, with 15 bases remaining between them. This CDR3 reads CASSLAEYQGTEQYF. The CDR3 DNA sequence: TGTGCCAGCAGCTTAGCAGAGTATCAGGGTACCGAGCAGTACTTC.

In DNA form, the CDR3 reads TGTGCCAGCAGCGTTGTTAGGGGATACGGCTACACCTTC. This codes for CASSVVRGYGYTF. The V gene is TRBV13, the J gene TRBJ1-2, with D tentatively TRBD1 (5 bases). The CDR3 totals 13 residues. Germline CDR1 is PRHDT and CDR2 is FYEKMQ (reference sequence). Trimming stripped 5 bases from V and 8 bases from J, with 15 bases between.

This chain joins TRBV2 and TRBJ1-1, with TRBD1 matching 10 bases. V dropped 5 bases and J dropped 11; count of bases not matched to a gene: 5. Germline values: CDR1 SNHLY, CDR2 FYNNEI. The CDR3 has 12 amino acids. Written as DNA, the CDR3 is TGTGCCAGCAGTCGGGACAGGGGAGACGCTTTCTTT. The encoded protein is CASSRDRGDAFF.

The chain employs TRBV4-1 and TRBJ2-7; 8 bases line up with TRBD2. The junction had 2 bases not matched to a gene; V was cut back by 1 base and J by 0 bases. The CDR3 covers 15 residues. Germline V gene lookup returns CDR1 MGHRA and CDR2 YSYEKL. Here the CDR3 reads CASSQAGLASYEQYF. The CDR3, as DNA: TGCGCCAGCAGCCAAGCAGGACTAGCCTCCTACGAGCAGTACTTC.

This chain uses TRBV6-5 with TRBJ2-5, with 14 bases that match TRBD2. Per germline, CDR1 MNHEY and CDR2 SVGAGI. The CDR3 is 14 residues long. V dropped 4 bases and J dropped 5; count of bases not matched to a gene: 0. CDR3 in amino acids: CASSWTSGRETQYF. As DNA, the CDR3 is TGTGCCAGCAGTTGGACTAGCGGGAGGGAGACCCAGTACTTC.

This clone appeared a few times. The V call is TRBV18, the J call TRBJ1-2; TRBD1 is a possible D gene (6 bases). Looked up from germline, CDR1 is KGHSH and CDR2 is LQKENI. This CDR3 has 13 residues. V shed 6 bases and J shed 4 bases, with 12 bases lying between them. CDR3 residues: CASSPEDSYGYTF. The CDR3 DNA reads TGTGCCAGCTCGCCGGAGGACAGCTATGGCTACACCTTC.

J is TRBJ1-4 and V is TRBV30, with TRBD1 as a possible D gene (6 bases). CDR3 length: 13 amino acids. V lost 2 bases, J lost 12 bases, and 16 bases lay in between. Germline CDR1 reads GTSNPN; CDR2 reads SVGIG (reference sequence). The CDR3 DNA reads TGTGCCTGGAGTTCGGTCGAGGGGGGGGAACTGTTTTTT. Protein sequence: CAWSSVEGGELFF.

The rearrangement joins TRBV5-8 to TRBJ2-1; 8 positions agree with TRBD1. The CDR3 is made up of 15 amino acids. J was trimmed by 8 bases and V by 0 bases; bases with no gene match: 7. From germline, CDR1 is SGHTS and CDR2 YDEGEE. CDR3 nucleotides: TGTGCCAGCAGCTTGGGGCAGGGGGCTAGCGATGAGCAGTTCTTC. Translated: CASSLGQGASDEQFF.

The chain joins TRBV6-6 to TRBJ2-7; D possibly corresponds to TRBD1 (6 bases). CDR1 MNHNY and CDR2 SVGAGI come from the germline V gene (reference sequence). Trimming removed 6 bases from V and 3 bases from J, with 18 bases in between. The CDR3 runs to 15 residues. The CDR3 region is CASRQGQAPHYEQYF. CDR3 nucleotides: TGTGCCAGCAGACAGGGACAAGCACCTCACTACGAGCAGTACTTC.

The chain recombines TRBV5-4 with TRBJ2-3; TRBD2 matches 11 bases. Germline-derived CDR1 and CDR2 are SGHNT and YYREEE (reference sequence). The length of the CDR3 is 17 residues. J gave up 4 bases and V 2 bases, and 9 bases lay outside the gene matches. CDR3 region: CASSFPYSGRGADTQYF. The CDR3 DNA follows: TGTGCCAGCAGCTTTCCCTATAGCGGGAGGGGGGCAGATACGCAGTATTTT.

The DNA of the CDR3 is TGTGCCAGCAGTTTGGTGGGGGGGGGTCCCATATACGAGCAGTACTTC. This sequence encodes CASSLVGGGPIYEQYF. The rearrangement links TRBV27 to TRBJ2-7, with 7 bases matching TRBD2. The CDR3 covers 16 residues. Germline V gives CDR1 MNHEY, CDR2 SMNVEV (reference sequence). The V gene end was trimmed by 3 bases and the J gene end by 4 bases; junction bases not matched to a gene: 12.

In DNA form, the CDR3 reads TGTGCCAGCGGCCTAGGGCTAGCGCTCTACGAGCAGTACTTC. This sequence encodes CASGLGLALYEQYF. This chain uses TRBV27 with TRBJ2-7, with TRBD2 as a possible D gene (6 bases). The CDR3 consists of 14 residues. Germline CDR1 is MNHEY and CDR2 is SMNVEV (reference sequence). V was clipped by 8 bases and J by 3 bases, with 17 bases between them.

The rearrangement joins TRBV9 to TRBJ2-7, with 10 bases aligning to TRBD1. Germline CDR1 reads SGDLS; CDR2 reads YYNGEE. CDR3 size: 15 residues. Trimming cost V 4 bases and J 5 bases; bases outside gene matches: 9. CDR3 protein: CASSPGGQGNHEQYF. In DNA form, the CDR3 reads TGTGCCAGCAGCCCAGGGGGACAGGGGAATCACGAGCAGTACTTC.

This clone has a single count. The chain links TRBV4-1 to TRBJ1-1; possibly TRBD1 for D (6 bases). Germline values: CDR1 MGHRA, CDR2 YSYEKL. The CDR3 covers 13 residues. V was cut by 4 bases and J by 11 bases, with 17 bases left in between. The CDR3 bases are TGCGCCAGCAGCCTTGGGGGGGCAGTTGAGGCTTTCTTT. Residues: CASSLGGAVEAFF.